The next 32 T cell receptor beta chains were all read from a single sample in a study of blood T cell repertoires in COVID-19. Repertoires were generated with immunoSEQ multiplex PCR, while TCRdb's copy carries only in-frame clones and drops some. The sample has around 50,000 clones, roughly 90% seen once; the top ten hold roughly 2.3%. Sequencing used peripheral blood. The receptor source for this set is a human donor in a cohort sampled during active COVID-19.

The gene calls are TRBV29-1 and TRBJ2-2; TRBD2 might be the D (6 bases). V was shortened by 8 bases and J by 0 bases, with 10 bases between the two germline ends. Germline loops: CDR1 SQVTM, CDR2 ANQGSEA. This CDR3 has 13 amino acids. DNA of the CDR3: TGCAGCTTCGGGGGTTCGAACACCGGGGAGCTGTTTTTT. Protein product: CSFGGSNTGELFF.

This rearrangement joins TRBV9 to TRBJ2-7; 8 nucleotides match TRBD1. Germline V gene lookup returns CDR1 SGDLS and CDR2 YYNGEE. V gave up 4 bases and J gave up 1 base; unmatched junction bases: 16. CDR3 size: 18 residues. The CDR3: CASSPWAGQGRASYEQYF. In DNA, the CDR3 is TGTGCCAGCAGCCCTTGGGCCGGACAGGGCCGCGCATCCTACGAGCAGTACTTC.

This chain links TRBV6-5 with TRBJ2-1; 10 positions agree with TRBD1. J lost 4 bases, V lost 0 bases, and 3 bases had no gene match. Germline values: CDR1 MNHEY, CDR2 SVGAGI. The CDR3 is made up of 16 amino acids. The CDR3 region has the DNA TGTGCCAGCAGTTACTCGGACAGGGGGGTGTACAATGAGCAGTTCTTC. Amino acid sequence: CASSYSDRGVYNEQFF.

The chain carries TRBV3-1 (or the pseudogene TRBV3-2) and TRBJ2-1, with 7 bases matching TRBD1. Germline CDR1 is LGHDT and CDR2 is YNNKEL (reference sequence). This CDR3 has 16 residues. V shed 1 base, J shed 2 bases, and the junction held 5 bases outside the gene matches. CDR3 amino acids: CASSQVRDRPYNEQFF. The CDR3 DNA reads TGTGCCAGCAGCCAAGTCCGGGACAGACCCTACAATGAGCAGTTCTTC.

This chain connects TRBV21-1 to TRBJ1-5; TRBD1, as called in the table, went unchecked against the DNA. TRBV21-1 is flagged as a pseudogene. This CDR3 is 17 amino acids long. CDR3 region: CASSRQGRRASNQPQHF. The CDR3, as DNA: TGTGCCAGCAGCAGACAGGGGAGAAGGGCTAGCAATCAGCCCCAGCATTTT.

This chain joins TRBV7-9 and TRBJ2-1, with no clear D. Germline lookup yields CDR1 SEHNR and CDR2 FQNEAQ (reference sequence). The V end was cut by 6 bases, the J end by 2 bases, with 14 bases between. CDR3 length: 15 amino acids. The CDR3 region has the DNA TGTGCCAGCAGTCCGCTTCGCGGCCCCTACAATGAGCAGTTCTTC. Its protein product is CASSPLRGPYNEQFF.

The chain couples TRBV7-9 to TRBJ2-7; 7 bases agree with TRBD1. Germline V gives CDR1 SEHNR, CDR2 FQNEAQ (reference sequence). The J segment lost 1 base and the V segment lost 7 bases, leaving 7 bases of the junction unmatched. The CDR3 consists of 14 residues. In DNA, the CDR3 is TGTGCCAGCACCTCGACAGGGTTATCCTACGAGCAGTACTTC. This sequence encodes CASTSTGLSYEQYF.

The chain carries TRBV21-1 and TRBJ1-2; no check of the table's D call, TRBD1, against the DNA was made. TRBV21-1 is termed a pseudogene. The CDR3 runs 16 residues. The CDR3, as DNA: TGTGCCAGCAGCTCAAGGGGGCCCGGAGCTCTGGGAGGCTACACCTTC. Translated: CASSSRGPGALGGYTF.

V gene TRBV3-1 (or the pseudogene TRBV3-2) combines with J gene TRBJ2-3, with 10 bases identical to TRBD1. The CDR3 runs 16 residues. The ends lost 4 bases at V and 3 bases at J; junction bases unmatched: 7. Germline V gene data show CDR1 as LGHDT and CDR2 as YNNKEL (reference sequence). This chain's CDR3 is CASSRRPGQGTDTQYF. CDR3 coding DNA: TGTGCCAGCAGCCGTCGACCGGGACAGGGGACAGATACGCAGTATTTT.

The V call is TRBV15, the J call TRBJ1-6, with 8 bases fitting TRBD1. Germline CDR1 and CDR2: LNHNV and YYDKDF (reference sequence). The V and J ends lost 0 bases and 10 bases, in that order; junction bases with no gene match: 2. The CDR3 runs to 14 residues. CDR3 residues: CATSRDRGRSPLHF. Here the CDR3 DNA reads TGTGCCACCAGCAGAGACAGGGGGCGGTCACCCCTCCACTTT.

As DNA, the CDR3 is TGTGCCAGCAGTTACCGTAGGGGGAGGGGCCATGAGCAGTTCTTC. Translation gives CASSYRRGRGHEQFF. The rearrangement joins TRBV6-5 to TRBJ2-1; maybe TRBD2 (7 bases). Germline CDR1 and CDR2: MNHEY and SVGAGI. The CDR3 length is 15 residues. The germline V and J ends were trimmed by 2 bases and 8 bases, with 16 bases remaining between them.

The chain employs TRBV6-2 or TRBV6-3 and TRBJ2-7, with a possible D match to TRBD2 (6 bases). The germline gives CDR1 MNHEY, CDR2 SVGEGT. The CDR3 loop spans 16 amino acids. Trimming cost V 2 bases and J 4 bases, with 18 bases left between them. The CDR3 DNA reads TGTGCCAGCAGTTACCGAATCTCCGGGAGTCTTTACGAGCAGTACTTC. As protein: CASSYRISGSLYEQYF.

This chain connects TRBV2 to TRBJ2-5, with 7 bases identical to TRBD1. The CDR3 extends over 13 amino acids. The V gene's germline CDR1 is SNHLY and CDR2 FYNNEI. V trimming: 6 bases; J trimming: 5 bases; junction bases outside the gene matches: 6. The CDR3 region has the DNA TGTGCCAGCAGCCGGGACAGTCGGGAGACCCAGTACTTC. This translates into CASSRDSRETQYF.

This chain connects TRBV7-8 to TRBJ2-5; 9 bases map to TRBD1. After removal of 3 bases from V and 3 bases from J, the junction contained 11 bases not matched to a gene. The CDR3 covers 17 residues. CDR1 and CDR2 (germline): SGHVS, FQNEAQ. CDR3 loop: CASSFQTPGQGKETQYF. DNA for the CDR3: TGTGCCAGCAGCTTTCAGACTCCGGGACAGGGAAAAGAGACCCAGTACTTC.

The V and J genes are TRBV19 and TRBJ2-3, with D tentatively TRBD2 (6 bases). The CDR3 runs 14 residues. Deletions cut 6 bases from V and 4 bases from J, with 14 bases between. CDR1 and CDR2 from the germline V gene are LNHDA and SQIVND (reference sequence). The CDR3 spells CASSHPGLSDTQYF. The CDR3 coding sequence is TGTGCCAGTAGCCACCCGGGACTTTCAGATACGCAGTATTTT.

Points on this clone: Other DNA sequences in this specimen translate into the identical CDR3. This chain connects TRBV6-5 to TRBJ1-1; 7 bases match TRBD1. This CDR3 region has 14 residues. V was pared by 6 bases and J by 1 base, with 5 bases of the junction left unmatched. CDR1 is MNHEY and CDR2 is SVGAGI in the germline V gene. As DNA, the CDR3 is TGTGCCAGCAGCTTCGGGACAGCGAACACTGAAGCTTTCTTT. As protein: CASSFGTANTEAFF.

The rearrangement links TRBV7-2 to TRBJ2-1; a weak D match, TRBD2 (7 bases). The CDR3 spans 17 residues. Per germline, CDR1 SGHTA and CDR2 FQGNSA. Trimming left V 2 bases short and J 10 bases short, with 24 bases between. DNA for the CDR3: TGTGCCAGCAGCTTAAGTTTGCGAAGGGGGGGCTCGGAGGAGCAGTTCTTC. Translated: CASSLSLRRGGSEEQFF.

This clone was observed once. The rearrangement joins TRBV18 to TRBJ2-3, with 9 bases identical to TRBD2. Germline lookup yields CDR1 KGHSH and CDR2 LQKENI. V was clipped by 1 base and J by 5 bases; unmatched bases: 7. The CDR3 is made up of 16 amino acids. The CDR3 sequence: CASSPRVAGAVDTQYF. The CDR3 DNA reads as TGTGCCAGCTCACCACGGGTAGCGGGAGCTGTAGATACGCAGTATTTT.

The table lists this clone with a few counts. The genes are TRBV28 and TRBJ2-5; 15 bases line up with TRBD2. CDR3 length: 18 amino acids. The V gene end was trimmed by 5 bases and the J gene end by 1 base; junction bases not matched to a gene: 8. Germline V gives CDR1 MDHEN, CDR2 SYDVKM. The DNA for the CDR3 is TGTGCCAGCAGTCCGGGACTAGCGGGGGGACATACCCAAGAGACCCAGTACTTC. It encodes CASSPGLAGGHTQETQYF.

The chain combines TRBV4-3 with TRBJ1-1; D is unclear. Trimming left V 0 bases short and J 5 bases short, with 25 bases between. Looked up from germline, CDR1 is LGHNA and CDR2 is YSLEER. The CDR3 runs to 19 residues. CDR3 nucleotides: TGCGCCAGCAGCCAAGATTATCTCACGGCCCCGGGAGTGGGTACTGAAGCTTTCTTT. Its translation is CASSQDYLTAPGVGTEAFF.

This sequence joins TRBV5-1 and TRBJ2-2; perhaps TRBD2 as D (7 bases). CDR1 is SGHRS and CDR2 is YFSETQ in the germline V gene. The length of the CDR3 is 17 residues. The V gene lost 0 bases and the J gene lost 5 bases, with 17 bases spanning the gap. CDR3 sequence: CASSLDGWGGETGELFF. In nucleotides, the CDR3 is TGCGCCAGCAGCTTGGATGGCTGGGGGGGCGAAACCGGGGAGCTGTTTTTT.

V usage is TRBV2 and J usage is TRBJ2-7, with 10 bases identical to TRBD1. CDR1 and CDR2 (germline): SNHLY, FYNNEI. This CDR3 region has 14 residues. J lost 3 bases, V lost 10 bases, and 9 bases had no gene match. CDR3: CATTEDRGYYEQYF. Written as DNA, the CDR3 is TGTGCCACCACAGAGGACAGGGGGTACTACGAGCAGTACTTC.

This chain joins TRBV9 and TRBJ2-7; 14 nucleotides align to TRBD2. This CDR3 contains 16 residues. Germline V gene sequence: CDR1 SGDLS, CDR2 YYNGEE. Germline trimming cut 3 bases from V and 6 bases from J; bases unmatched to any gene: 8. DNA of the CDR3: TGTGCCAGCAGCGACGGGACTAGCGGGAGCTTTGGCGAGCAGTACTTC. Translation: CASSDGTSGSFGEQYF.

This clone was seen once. CDR3 region: CASSMTGGQPQHF. CDR3 DNA sequence: TGTGCCAGCAGCATGACAGGGGGCCAGCCCCAGCATTTT. The chain carries TRBV5-5 and TRBJ1-5; 10 nucleotides match TRBD1. The J segment lost 7 bases and the V segment lost 4 bases, leaving 2 bases of the junction unmatched. The CDR3 is 13 amino acids. Germline V gene sequence: CDR1 SGHKS, CDR2 YYEKEE (reference sequence).

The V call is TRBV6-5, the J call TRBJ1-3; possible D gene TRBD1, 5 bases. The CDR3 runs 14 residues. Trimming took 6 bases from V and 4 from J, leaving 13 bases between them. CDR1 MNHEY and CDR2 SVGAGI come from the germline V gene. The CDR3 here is CASRSPGVGNTIYF. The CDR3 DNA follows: TGTGCCAGCAGATCCCCGGGGGTCGGAAACACCATATATTTT.

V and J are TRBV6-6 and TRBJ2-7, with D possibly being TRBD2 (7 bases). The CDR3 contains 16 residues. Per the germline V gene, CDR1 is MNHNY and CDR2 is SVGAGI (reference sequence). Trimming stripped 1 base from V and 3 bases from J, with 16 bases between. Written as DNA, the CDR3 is TGTGCCAGCAGTTACTGGCCAGGGGCTAGCGGCTACGAGCAGTACTTC. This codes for CASSYWPGASGYEQYF.

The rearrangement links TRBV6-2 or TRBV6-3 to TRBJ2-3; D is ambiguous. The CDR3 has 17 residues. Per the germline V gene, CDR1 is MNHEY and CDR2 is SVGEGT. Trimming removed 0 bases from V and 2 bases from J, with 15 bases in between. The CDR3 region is CASSYSILDQTTDTQYF. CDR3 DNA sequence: TGTGCCAGCAGTTACTCGATTCTAGACCAAACCACAGATACGCAGTATTTT.

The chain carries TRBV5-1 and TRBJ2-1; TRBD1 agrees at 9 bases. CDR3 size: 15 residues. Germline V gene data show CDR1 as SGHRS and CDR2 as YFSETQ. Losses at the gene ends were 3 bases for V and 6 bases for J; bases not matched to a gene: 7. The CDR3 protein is CASSWGGQGGNEQFF. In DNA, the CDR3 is TGCGCCAGCAGCTGGGGGGGACAGGGAGGCAATGAGCAGTTCTTC.

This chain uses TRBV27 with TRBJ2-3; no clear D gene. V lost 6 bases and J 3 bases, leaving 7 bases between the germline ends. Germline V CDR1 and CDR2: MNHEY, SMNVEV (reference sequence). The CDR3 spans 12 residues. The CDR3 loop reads CASSSATDTQYF. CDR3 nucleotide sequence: TGTGCCAGCAGCAGTGCTACAGATACGCAGTATTTT.

CDR3 nucleotides: TGCGCCAGCAGTTCCGAGAACCACGATACGCAGTATTTT. It specifies CASSSENHDTQYF. The V and J genes are TRBV5-1 and TRBJ2-3, with D unclear. V dropped 5 bases and J dropped 6 bases, with 13 bases sitting between them. The CDR3 covers 13 residues. Germline assignment: CDR1 SGHRS and CDR2 YFSETQ. The full variable domain, rest sourced from reference TRBV5-1 and TRBJ2-3, is KAGVTQTPRYLIKTRGQQVTLSCSPISGHRSVSWYQQTPGQGLQFLFEYFSETQRNKGNFPGRFSGRQFSNSRSEMNVSTLELGDSALYLCASSSENHDTQYFGPGTRLTVL.

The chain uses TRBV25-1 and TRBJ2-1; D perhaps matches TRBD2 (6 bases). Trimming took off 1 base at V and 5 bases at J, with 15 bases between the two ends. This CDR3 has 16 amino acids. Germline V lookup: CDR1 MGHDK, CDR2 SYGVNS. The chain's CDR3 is CASSEFGLYMDNEQFF. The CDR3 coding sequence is TGTGCCAGCAGTGAATTCGGACTATACATGGACAATGAGCAGTTCTTC.

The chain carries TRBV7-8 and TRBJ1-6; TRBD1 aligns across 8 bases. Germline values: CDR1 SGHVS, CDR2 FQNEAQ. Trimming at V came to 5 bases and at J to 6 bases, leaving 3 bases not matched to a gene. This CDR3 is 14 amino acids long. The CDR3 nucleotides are TGTGCCAGCAGCCCTGACAGGGGTAATTCACCCCTCCACTTT. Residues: CASSPDRGNSPLHF.